This record looks at one T cell receptor (beta chain) sequence and its context. The data were taken from a study of control samples from healthy donors and cancer patients. Assay: immunoSEQ multiplex PCR; the TCRdb copy retains only in-frame clones and omits some. The data contain about 120,000 clones, roughly nine tenths of them singletons. Trimming took 5 bases from V and 6 from J; bases not matched to a gene: 10. Germline V gene lookup returns CDR1 MNHEY and CDR2 SMNVEV (reference sequence). CDR3 length: 15 residues. Input material: PBMCs. The chain couples TRBV27 to TRBJ2-1, with 7 bases aligning to TRBD2. The sequence derives from a woman aged 45-65 years with colorectal cancer. The CDR3 spells CASSLSGTISNEQFF. The DNA of the CDR3 is TGTGCCAGCAGTCTCTCCGGGACTATATCCAATGAGCAGTTCTTC.